This T cell receptor (beta chain) was observed in a study of blood T cells in healthy people across ages. Study-level points and caveats: The study found TCR beta diversity correlated strongly with naive T cell percentage. Age advanced and TCR beta diversity per million T cells fell, roughly linearly. Changes seen in expanded clonotypes were possibly confounded by donor CMV status left unknown.

This clonotype was seen a single time. Its antigen is currently unknown. Germline V gene sequence: CDR1 DFQATT, CDR2 SNEGSKA (reference sequence). This CDR3 has 14 amino acids. Trimming stripped 0 bases from V and 6 bases from J, with 12 bases between. Sample-barcoded 5' priming and a J-beta primer mix drove a second PCR of about 6 to 12 cycles. Sequencing of every sample gave 3 million or more CDR3-containing paired-end reads. Via MiXCR, TCRdb re-called the 5' RACE reads, giving one row per CDR3 protein. The sample has roughly 800,000 distinct CDR3 sequences; roughly 60% are singletons. The genes are TRBV20-1 and TRBJ2-4; D call uncertain. The sequencing input was blood. The clonotype was recovered from a man aged 25-45 years in good health. The CDR3 nucleotides read TGCAGTGCTAGAGACCCAGTGGTTGGAAACATTCAGTACTTC. This translates into CSARDPVVGNIQYF.